This T cell receptor beta chain was recovered during a study of tumor and adjacent non-tumor tissue in lung cancer (dated by TCRdb to 2017 to 2018). Concerning the study at large: By cancer type, the cohort comprised approximately 12 adenocarcinoma patients, a couple of squamous cell carcinoma patients and 1 small cell lung cancer patient. The study compared bulk TCRbeta repertoires between lung tumor tissue and matched distant non-tumor lung tissue from 15 lung cancer patients. For each patient, one tumor sample and one normal lung sample were taken, giving a few dozen paired specimens that underwent TCRbeta CDR3 sequencing. The approximately 15 enrolled patients, of whom some 10 were men and 5 were women, were aged 31 to 76 years and were diagnosed with TNM stage I to III disease. Sequencing produced about 130,000,000 productive TCRbeta reads in total, an average of about 4 million reads per sample. The study at large found these results: Only approximately 16 patients were included in the cohort, and the need for larger samples and more detailed clinical data was noted by the authors. The top 100 clones accounted for a significantly larger cumulative portion of the repertoire in normal lung than in tumor tissue. The methods do not name the sequencing platform or mention unique molecular identifiers. Peripheral blood was not sequenced, so blood TCRbeta repertoires were not examined in the lung cancer patients of the study. Younger patients had significantly higher TCR diversity, and higher tumor TCR diversity was associated with shorter overall and disease-free survival. TCR diversity (inverse Simpson) was significantly higher in tumor than in normal lung tissue (431.37 vs 166.20, P = 0.0075, Mann-Whitney U test).

The CDR3 runs 18 residues from the cysteine to the phenylalanine. Just the 54-base CDR3 DNA is kept, in frame starting at base 1. Concerning this clonotype: Its specific antigen is unknown. Base-call qualities are not available, and no considerably larger clone is one nucleotide away.

Bulk unsorted tissue served as the source for RNA extraction, and RNA quality was assessed using a NanoDrop ND-1000 and an Agilent 2100. Distant non-tumor tissue taken more than 3 cm from the tumor edge was used as the normal lung sample. Newly diagnosed lung cancer patients without prior chemotherapy who had been admitted for thoracic surgery in China between August and November 2014 were enrolled as donors. The study excluded patients who had received radiotherapy or chemotherapy before or who had another cancer at the same time. Pieces of surgical tissue measuring about 1-2 cm3 were kept in RNAlater solution and stored at -80 degrees C until use. The library was prepared using multiplex PCR. Sequenced using an Illumina HiSeq 2500. TCRbeta libraries were constructed through three rounds of nested PCR with primers (Table S4) according to protocols adapted from ARM-PCR. Before sequencing, PCR products of 200-500 bp were cut from the gel and purified using the QIAquick gel extraction kit. The paper's data handling went like this. Reads were cleaned using Trimmomatic, were merged into complete CDR3 sequences using FLASH, and were assigned to V(D)J germline segments using MiTCR. Clonal diversity was computed as the inverse Simpson's index with VDJtools. In-frame sequences without a premature stop codon were defined as productive reads. Clones were called with MiXCR by TCRdb after fastp trimmed the public reads at Q25, and only in-frame beta chains were retained. Each entry is one CDR3 protein sequence, shown with its most common DNA and genes. These V and J calls originate from TCRdb's pipeline instead of the authors' own analysis. This sample holds 60,000 to 85,000 distinct CDR3 sequences; 76% were observed only once. The ten largest clones represent more than 40% of the sample.

The receptor chain draws on TRBV21-1 and TRBJ2-7; TRBD1, the table's D call, lacks a check against the DNA. TRBV21-1 is deemed a pseudogene. The TCR sequence derives from a man aged 55-75 years with non-small cell lung cancer. The sequenced sample consisted of distant non-tumor lung tissue. The nucleotides are TGTGCCAGCAGCAAAGACCAACCGGGACAGGGGGTTTCCTACGAGCAGTACTTC. It is translated as CASSKDQPGQGVSYEQYF.